This TCR beta chain was captured in a study of T cell repertoires in cytomegalovirus infection. This clonotype was counted between two and nine times. A single record per CDR3 protein comes from TCRdb applying MiXCR to the reads. The sample comprises approximately 500,000 distinct CDR3 sequences, 11% of which are singletons, and roughly 10% rests with the top ten. The CDR3 has 14 amino acids. Unmatched junction bases numbered 9, after V lost 5 bases and J lost 7 bases. Germline CDR1 and CDR2: SEHNR and FQNEAQ (reference sequence). The receptor comes from a human donor in good health (CMV status not recorded). Some clones in this sample may be carry-over from other donors' samples. This sequence joins TRBV7-9 and TRBJ2-3; 7 nucleotides line up with TRBD2. The sample comprised PBMCs. The CDR3 spells CASSPWGGGNTQYF. The CDR3 DNA follows: TGTGCCAGCAGCCCATGGGGGGGAGGAAATACGCAGTATTTT.